This paragraph reports one T cell receptor (beta chain). The sample originates from a study of T-cell reconstitution after alpha-beta-depleted transplantation in children. As it was prepared, the TCRbeta library received unique molecular identifiers. A single record per CDR3 protein comes from TCRdb applying MiXCR to the PCR reads. The sample carries about 540,000 distinct CDR3 sequences, approximately 20% recorded once. This CDR3 region has 15 residues. Per germline, CDR1 SEHNR and CDR2 FQNEAQ (reference sequence). Trimming left V 7 bases short and J 1 base short, with 14 bases between. V is TRBV7-9 and J is TRBJ1-5; no firm D call. The TCR comes from a human donor who donated a stem cell graft to a child with acute lymphoblastic leukemia. The source was PBMCs from the stem cell graft donor, collected from the stem cell graft. The CDR3 protein is CASTPLGSSNQPQHF. The CDR3 DNA is TGTGCCAGCACCCCCTTAGGGAGCAGCAATCAGCCCCAGCATTTT.